Each of the 15 T cell receptor beta chains below was sequenced from the same sample in a study of prognosis after radiotherapy for stage I lung cancer. Using two-round multiplex PCR, the authors amplified TCR beta CDR3 from genomic DNA. Amplification during the initial PCR round employed primers specific to each TRBV and TRBJ gene. TCRdb ran MiXCR on the multiplex PCR reads and lists one entry per CDR3 protein. The sample has under 75,000 distinct CDR3 sequences, more than 25% seen once. Sequencing used PBMCs, obtained before or after stereotactic body radiation therapy (not recorded which). All receptors come from a donor aged 50 or older with non-small cell lung cancer.

With regard to this clonotype: A read error is the likely source, as a far larger clone sits one nucleotide away. This CDR3 is CARSYGLAGYNEQFF. In DNA, the CDR3 is TGTGCCAGAAGTTACGGACTAGCGGGCTACAATGAGCAGTTCTTC. The chain recombines TRBV6-1 with TRBJ2-1; 11 bases match TRBD2. The germline gives CDR1 MNHNS, CDR2 SASEGT. The CDR3 has 15 residues. The V gene end was trimmed by 9 bases and the J gene end by 3 bases; junction bases not matched to a gene: 7.

Many counts were recorded for this clonotype. This chain uses TRBV19 with TRBJ1-5; weak D call: TRBD1 (6 bases). The CDR3 has 13 residues. V gave up 9 bases and J gave up 5 bases, with 14 bases separating them. Per the germline V gene, CDR1 is LNHDA and CDR2 is SQIVND (reference sequence). CDR3 sequence (DNA): TGTGCCAGCAGCAGGGGTCGCGATCAGCCCCAGCATTTT. Translating it yields CASSRGRDQPQHF.

This clonotype was detected many times. The V gene is TRBV2, the J gene TRBJ1-5, with D unresolved. The CDR3 spans 15 residues. From germline, CDR1 is SNHLY and CDR2 FYNNEI. With 6 bases removed from V and 0 bases from J, the gap between germline ends came to 12 bases. CDR3: CASSPGRNSNQPQHF. The CDR3 DNA is TGTGCCAGCAGCCCAGGACGAAATAGCAATCAGCCCCAGCATTTT.

Details on this clonotype: This is likely an artifact of a read error, given a far larger clone one base away. J is TRBJ1-1 and V is TRBV6-4; D gene unclear. The germline CDR1 and CDR2 sequences are MRHNA and SNTAGT. The CDR3 is 14 residues long. The V end lost 8 bases, the J end lost 0 bases, and 13 bases lay between the germline ends. CDR3 sequence reads: CASSVRSMNTEAFF. Written as DNA, the CDR3 is TGTGCCAGCTCGGTACGGAGCATGAACACTGAAGCTTTCTTT.

This clonotype occurred once. The chain recombines TRBV27 with TRBJ2-2; 7 positions agree with TRBD1. Germline CDR1 and CDR2: MNHEY and SMNVEV (reference sequence). After removal of 5 bases from V and 11 bases from J, the junction contained 17 bases not matched to a gene. The length of the CDR3 is 16 residues. CDR3 residues: CASSPASRGRPVELFF. The CDR3 bases are TGTGCCAGCAGTCCAGCCTCGAGGGGGCGCCCCGTTGAGCTGTTTTTT.

This clonotype was observed at least ten times. The rearrangement joins TRBV7-2 to TRBJ2-3; tentatively, D is TRBD1 (6 bases). V shed 0 bases and J shed 6 bases, with 7 bases lying between them. Germline loops: CDR1 SGHTA, CDR2 FQGNSA. The CDR3 is made up of 13 amino acids. This CDR3 is CASSLARGDTQYF. As DNA, the CDR3 is TGTGCCAGCAGCTTAGCGAGGGGGGATACGCAGTATTTT. The variable domain in full, with the rest retrieved from reference TRBV7-2 and TRBJ2-3, is GAGVSQSPSNKVTEKGKDVELRCDPISGHTALYWYRQSLGQGLEFLIYFQGNSAPDKSGLPSDRFSAERTGGSVSTLTIQRTQQEDSAVYLCASSLARGDTQYFGPGTRLTVL.

Comment on this clonotype: A much larger clone differs from this one at a single base, so this may be a read error. The chain uses TRBV29-1 and TRBJ1-2; weak D call: TRBD1 (6 bases). The CDR3 spans 11 residues. The V and J ends lost 4 bases and 8 bases respectively, with 11 bases between them. Germline V lookup: CDR1 SQVTM, CDR2 ANQGSEA. The CDR3 coding sequence is TGCAGCGTTGTGGACAGTAAAGGCTACACCTTC. Translated, it gives CSVVDSKGYTF.

The sample holds many counts of this clonotype. The rearrangement joins TRBV5-4 to TRBJ1-2; no clear D gene. Germline-derived CDR1 and CDR2 are SGHNT and YYREEE (reference sequence). The CDR3 is 16 residues long. Trimming removed 0 bases from V and 9 bases from J, with 21 bases in between. This CDR3 is CASSLGAPGSMASYTF. The CDR3 region has the DNA TGTGCCAGCAGCTTGGGGGCACCCGGGAGTATGGCAAGCTACACCTTC.

As concerns this clonotype: This clone may be a read error of a much larger clone one base away. The chain has TRBV20-1 and TRBJ2-2; no reliable D call. Germline assignment: CDR1 DFQATT and CDR2 SNEGSKA (reference sequence). Trimming took off 2 bases at V and 2 bases at J, with 15 bases between the two ends. The CDR3 loop spans 16 amino acids. Here the CDR3 DNA reads TGCAGTGCTAGACTCCGGTACAGAGTAAACACCGGGGAGCTGTTTTTT. Encoded protein: CSARLRYRVNTGELFF.

The table lists this clonotype with many counts. V gene TRBV16 combines with J gene TRBJ1-2; D is perhaps TRBD1 (5 bases). Trimming stripped 2 bases from V and 6 bases from J, with 13 bases between. Germline CDR1 is KGHSY and CDR2 is FQNENV. CDR3 length equals 14 residues. The CDR3 coding sequence is TGTGCCAGCAGCCAAAATAGGGGCGAAGATGGCTACACCTTC. Translated: CASSQNRGEDGYTF. The full variable domain, in which reference TRBV16 and TRBJ1-2 provide the parts outside the CDR3, is GEEVAQTPKHLVRGEGQKAKLYCAPIKGHSYVFWYQQVLKNEFKFLISFQNENVFDETGMPKERFSAKCLPNSPCSLEIQATKLEDSAVYFCASSQNRGEDGYTFGSGTRLTVV.

Remarks on this clonotype: A read error may account for a junction end that differs from germline. The CDR3 DNA is TGTTCCTGGAGTGACACGGCTGTCCGGAGCTACACCTTC. Translation gives CSWSDTAVRSYTF. The chain joins TRBV30 to TRBJ1-2, with no clear D. Looked up from germline, CDR1 is GTSNPN and CDR2 is SVGIG (reference sequence). The CDR3 runs to 13 residues.

This clonotype has a count of ten or more. This chain connects TRBV7-9 to TRBJ1-2; tentative D call: TRBD1 (6 bases). V shed 5 bases and J shed 3 bases, with 10 bases lying between them. Germline V CDR1 and CDR2: SEHNR, FQNEAQ (reference sequence). CDR3 size: 13 residues. The CDR3 sequence: CASSRRQDYGYTF. The DNA of the CDR3 is TGTGCCAGCAGCCGTAGACAGGACTATGGCTACACCTTC.

This rearrangement joins TRBV5-4 to TRBJ2-2, with 7 bases lining up with TRBD1. Trimming removed 1 base from V and 4 bases from J; junction bases left unmatched: 7. Germline V gene sequence: CDR1 SGHNT, CDR2 YYREEE (reference sequence). There are 16 residues in the CDR3. CDR3 residues: CASSLFRQGGTGELFF. The CDR3 coding sequence is TGTGCCAGCAGCTTGTTCCGACAGGGCGGCACCGGGGAGCTGTTTTTT.

Concerning this clonotype: A read error may be the cause here, since a much bigger clone is one base away. The CDR3 sequence: CASSSTGASYGYTF. CDR3 coding DNA: TGTGCCAGCAGCTCAACGGGGGCCAGCTATGGCTACACCTTC. This chain connects TRBV7-2 to TRBJ1-2; D possibly corresponds to TRBD1 (6 bases). The ends were cut back, 4 bases at V and 4 bases at J, with 13 bases in the middle. Germline lookup yields CDR1 SGHTA and CDR2 FQGNSA. The CDR3 length is 14 residues.

This clonotype was seen ten or more times. The chain employs TRBV20-1 and TRBJ1-5; TRBD1 aligns across 8 bases. From germline, CDR1 is DFQATT and CDR2 SNEGSKA (reference sequence). This CDR3 is built from 16 residues. After removal of 0 bases from V and 4 bases from J, the junction contained 8 bases not matched to a gene. In DNA form, the CDR3 reads TGCAGTGCTAGAGAGTGGTCGGGACAGGCAAATCAGCCCCAGCATTTT. Its translation is CSAREWSGQANQPQHF.